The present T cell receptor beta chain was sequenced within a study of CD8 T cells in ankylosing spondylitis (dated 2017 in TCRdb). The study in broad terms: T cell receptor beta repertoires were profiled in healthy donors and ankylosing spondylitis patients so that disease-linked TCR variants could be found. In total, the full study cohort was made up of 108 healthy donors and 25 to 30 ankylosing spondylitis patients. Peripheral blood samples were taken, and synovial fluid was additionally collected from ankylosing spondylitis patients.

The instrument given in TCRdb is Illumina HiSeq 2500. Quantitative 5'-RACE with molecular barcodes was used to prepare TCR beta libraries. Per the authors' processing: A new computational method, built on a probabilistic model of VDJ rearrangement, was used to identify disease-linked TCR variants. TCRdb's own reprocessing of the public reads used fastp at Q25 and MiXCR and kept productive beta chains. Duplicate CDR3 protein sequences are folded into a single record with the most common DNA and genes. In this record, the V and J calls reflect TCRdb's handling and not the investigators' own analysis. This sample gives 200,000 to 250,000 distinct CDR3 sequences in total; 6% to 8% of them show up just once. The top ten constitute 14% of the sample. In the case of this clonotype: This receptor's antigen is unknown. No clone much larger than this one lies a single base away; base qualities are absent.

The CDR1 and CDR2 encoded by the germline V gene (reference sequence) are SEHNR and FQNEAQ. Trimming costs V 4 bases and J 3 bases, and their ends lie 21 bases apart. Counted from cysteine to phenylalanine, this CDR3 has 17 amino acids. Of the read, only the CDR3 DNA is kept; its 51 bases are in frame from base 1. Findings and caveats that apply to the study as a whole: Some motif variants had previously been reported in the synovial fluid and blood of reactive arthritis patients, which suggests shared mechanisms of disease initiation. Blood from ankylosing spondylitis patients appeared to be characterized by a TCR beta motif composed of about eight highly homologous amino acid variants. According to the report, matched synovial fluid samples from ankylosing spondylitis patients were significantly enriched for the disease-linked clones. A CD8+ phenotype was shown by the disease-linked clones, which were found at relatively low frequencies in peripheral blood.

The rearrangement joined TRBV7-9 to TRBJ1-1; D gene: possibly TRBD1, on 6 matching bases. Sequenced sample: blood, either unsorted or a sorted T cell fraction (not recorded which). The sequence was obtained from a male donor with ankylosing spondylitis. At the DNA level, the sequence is TGTGCCAGCAGCTCACGACTGGCAGGGGTAAAATACACTGAAGCTTTCTTT. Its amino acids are CASSSRLAGVKYTEAFF.